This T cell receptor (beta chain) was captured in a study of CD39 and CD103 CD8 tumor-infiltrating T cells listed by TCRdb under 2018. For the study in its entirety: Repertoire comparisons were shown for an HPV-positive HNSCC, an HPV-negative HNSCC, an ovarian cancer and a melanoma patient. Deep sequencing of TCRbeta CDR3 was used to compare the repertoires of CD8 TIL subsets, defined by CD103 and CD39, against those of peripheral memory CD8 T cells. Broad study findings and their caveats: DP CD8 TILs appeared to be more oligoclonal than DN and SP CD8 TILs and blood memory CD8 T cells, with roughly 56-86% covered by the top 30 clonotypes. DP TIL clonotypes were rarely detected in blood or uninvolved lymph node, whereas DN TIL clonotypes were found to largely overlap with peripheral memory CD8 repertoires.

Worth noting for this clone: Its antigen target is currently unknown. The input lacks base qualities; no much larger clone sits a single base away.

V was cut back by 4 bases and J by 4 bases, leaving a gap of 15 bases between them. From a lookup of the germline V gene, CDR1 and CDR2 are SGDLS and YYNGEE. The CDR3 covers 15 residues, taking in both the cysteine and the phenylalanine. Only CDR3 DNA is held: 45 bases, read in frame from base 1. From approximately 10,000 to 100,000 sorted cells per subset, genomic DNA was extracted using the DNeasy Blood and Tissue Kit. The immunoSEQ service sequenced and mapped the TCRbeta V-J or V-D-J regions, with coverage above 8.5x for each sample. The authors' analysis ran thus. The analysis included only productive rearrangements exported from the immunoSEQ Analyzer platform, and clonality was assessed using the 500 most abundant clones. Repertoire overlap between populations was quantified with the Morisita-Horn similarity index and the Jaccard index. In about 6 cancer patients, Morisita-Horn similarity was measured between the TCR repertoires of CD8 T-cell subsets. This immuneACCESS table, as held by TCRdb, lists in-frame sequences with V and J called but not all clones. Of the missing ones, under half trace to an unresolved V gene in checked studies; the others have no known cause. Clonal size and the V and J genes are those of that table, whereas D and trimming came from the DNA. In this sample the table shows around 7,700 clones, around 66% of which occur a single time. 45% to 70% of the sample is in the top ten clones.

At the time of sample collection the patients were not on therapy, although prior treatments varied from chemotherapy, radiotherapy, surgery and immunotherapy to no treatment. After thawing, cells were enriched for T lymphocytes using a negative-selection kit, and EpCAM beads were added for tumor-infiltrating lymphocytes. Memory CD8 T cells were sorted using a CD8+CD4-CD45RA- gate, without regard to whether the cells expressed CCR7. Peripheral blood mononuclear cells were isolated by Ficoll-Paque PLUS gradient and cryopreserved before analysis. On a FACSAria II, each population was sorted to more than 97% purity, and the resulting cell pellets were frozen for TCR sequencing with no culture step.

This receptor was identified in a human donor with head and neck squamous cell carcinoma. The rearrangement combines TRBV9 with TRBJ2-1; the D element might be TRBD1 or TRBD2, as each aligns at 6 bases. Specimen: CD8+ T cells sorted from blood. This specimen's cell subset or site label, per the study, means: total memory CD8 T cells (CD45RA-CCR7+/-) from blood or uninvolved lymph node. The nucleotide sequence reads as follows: TGTGCCAGCAGCACTGAGGGGGGCCATTACAATGAGCAGTTCTTC. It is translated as CASSTEGGHYNEQFF.